This TCR beta chain was captured in a study of STAT3 mutations in large granular lymphocyte leukemia. The overall study: More than half of T-LGLL patients received immunosuppressive therapy. General study findings and limits: At least one immunodominant TCR beta clonotype appeared in every T-cell large granular lymphocyte leukemia patient.

Some 41,000 productive templates were obtained per sample on average. Method: immunoSEQ multiplex PCR; TCRdb's copy keeps in-frame clones and lacks some. This sample has roughly 29,000 clones, with around three quarters found just once. V was trimmed by 0 bases and J by 0 bases, leaving 9 bases between them. The CDR3 spans 15 residues. Germline V gives CDR1 SGHDT, CDR2 YYEEEE. Regarding this clone: No antigen is known for it.

The sequence was collected from a woman aged 45-59 years with T-cell large granular lymphocyte leukemia. Some clones in this sample may be carry-over from other donors' samples. The material sequenced was peripheral blood mononuclear cells. The chain carries TRBV5-6 and TRBJ1-2, with D possibly being TRBD1 (5 bases). DNA for the CDR3: TGTGCCAGCAGCTTGGTGGGGCGGACTAACTATGGCTACACCTTC. This gives the protein CASSLVGRTNYGYTF.